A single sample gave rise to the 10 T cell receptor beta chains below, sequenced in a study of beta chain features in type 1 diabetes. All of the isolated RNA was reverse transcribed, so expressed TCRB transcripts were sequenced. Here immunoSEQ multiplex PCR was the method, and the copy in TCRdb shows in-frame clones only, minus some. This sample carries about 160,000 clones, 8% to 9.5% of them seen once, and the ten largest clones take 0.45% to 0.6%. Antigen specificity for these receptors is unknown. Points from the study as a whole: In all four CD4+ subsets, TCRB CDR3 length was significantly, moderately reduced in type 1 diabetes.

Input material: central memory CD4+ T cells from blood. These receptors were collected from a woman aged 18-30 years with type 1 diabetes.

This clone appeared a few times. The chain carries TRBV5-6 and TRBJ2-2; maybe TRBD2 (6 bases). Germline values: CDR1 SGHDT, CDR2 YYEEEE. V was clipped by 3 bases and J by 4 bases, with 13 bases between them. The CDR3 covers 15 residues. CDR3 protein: CASSSREFGTGELFF. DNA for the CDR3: TGTGCCAGCAGCTCTCGGGAGTTTGGCACCGGGGAGCTGTTTTTT.

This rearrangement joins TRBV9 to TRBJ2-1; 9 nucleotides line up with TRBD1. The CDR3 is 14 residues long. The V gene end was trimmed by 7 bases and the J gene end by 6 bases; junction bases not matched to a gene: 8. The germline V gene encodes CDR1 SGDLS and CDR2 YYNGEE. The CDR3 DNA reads TGTGCCAGCTCTGCGGGACAGGGTATCAATGAGCAGTTCTTC. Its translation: CASSAGQGINEQFF. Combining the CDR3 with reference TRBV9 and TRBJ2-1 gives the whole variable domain DSGVTQTPKHLITATGQRVTLRCSPRSGDLSVYWYQQSLDQGLQFLIQYYNGEERAKGNILERFSAQQFPDLHSELNLSSLELGDSALYFCASSAGQGINEQFFGPGTRLTVL.

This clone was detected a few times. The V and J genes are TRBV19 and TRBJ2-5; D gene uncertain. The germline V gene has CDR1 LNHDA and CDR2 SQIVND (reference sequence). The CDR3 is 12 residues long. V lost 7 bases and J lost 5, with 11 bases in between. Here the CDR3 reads CASIGSDETQYF. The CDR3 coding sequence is TGTGCCAGTATCGGGTCAGACGAGACCCAGTACTTC.

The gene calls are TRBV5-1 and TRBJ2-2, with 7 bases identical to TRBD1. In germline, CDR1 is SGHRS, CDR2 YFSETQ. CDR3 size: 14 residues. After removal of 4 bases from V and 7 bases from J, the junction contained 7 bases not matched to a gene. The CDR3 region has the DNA TGCGCCAGCAGCGAACAGGGGATAGGCGGGGAGCTGTTTTTT. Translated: CASSEQGIGGELFF. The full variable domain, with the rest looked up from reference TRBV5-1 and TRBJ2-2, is KAGVTQTPRYLIKTRGQQVTLSCSPISGHRSVSWYQQTPGQGLQFLFEYFSETQRNKGNFPGRFSGRQFSNSRSEMNVSTLELGDSALYLCASSEQGIGGELFFGEGSRLTVL.

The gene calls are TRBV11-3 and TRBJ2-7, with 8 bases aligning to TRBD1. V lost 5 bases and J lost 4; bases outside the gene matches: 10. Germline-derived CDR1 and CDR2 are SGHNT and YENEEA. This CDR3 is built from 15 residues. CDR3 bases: TGTGCCAGCAGCCCGGGGACAGGCCTACCTTACGAGCAGTACTTC. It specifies CASSPGTGLPYEQYF.

The CDR3 DNA reads as TGTGCCAGCAGCGTAGACCCCGGGGGAACCTACGAGCAGTACTTC. Its translation is CASSVDPGGTYEQYF. The V and J genes are TRBV9 and TRBJ2-7; weak D call: TRBD2 (6 bases). The CDR3 has 15 amino acids. Trimming took off 0 bases at V and 2 bases at J, with 12 bases between the two ends. Germline V lookup: CDR1 SGDLS, CDR2 YYNGEE.

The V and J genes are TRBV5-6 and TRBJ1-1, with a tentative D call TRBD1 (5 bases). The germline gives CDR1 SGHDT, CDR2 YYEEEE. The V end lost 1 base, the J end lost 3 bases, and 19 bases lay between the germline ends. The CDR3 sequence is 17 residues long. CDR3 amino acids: CASSLYRPDRRYTEAFF. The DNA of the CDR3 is TGTGCCAGCAGCTTGTATAGACCAGACAGAAGATACACTGAAGCTTTCTTT.

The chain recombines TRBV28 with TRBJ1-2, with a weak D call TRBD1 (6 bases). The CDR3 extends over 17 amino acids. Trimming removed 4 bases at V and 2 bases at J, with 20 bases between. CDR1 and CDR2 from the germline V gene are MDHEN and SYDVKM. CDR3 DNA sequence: TGTGCCAGCAGTTCTCACCGCGGGGGAGGGGGAAACTATGGCTACACCTTC. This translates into CASSSHRGGGGNYGYTF.

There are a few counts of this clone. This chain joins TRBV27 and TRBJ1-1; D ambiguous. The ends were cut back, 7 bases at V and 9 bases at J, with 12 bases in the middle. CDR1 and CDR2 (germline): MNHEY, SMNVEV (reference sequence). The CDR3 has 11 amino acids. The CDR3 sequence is CASKMGQQAFF. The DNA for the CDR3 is TGTGCCAGCAAGATGGGCCAGCAAGCTTTCTTT.

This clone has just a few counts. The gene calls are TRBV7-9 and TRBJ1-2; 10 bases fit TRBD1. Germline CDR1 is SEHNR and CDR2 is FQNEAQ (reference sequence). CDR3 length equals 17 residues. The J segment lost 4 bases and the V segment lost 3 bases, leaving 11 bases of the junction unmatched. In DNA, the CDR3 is TGTGCCAGCAGCTTGGAAGGGACAGGGGCCTCAATCTATGGCTACACCTTC. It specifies CASSLEGTGASIYGYTF.